Following are 32 T cell receptor beta chains from one sample sequenced in a study of response to subunit inactivated influenza vaccine. Via MiXCR, TCRdb re-called the RT-PCR reads, giving one row per CDR3 protein. Of hundreds of thousands of distinct CDR3 sequences listed, 15% to 18% are singletons. This specimen consisted of PBMCs from blood, obtained roughly 12 days after vaccination. The receptors come from a man over 45 who received an inactivated influenza vaccine.

The genes are TRBV9 and TRBJ2-1; 10 nucleotides match TRBD2. J gave up 3 bases and V 1 base, and 25 bases lay outside the gene matches. Germline CDR1 is SGDLS and CDR2 is YYNGEE. The CDR3 has 23 amino acids. The CDR3 sequence: CASSVKMRSGRLAGWGLYNEQFF. CDR3 in DNA: TGTGCCAGCAGCGTAAAAATGAGGTCGGGAAGACTAGCGGGCTGGGGGCTCTACAATGAGCAGTTCTTC.

This clonotype showed up many times. The V call is TRBV29-1, the J call TRBJ1-2, with 9 bases lining up with TRBD1. Trimming took 4 bases from V and 2 from J; bases not matched to a gene: 2. Germline-derived CDR1 and CDR2 are SQVTM and ANQGSEA. The CDR3 totals 13 residues. The CDR3 bases are TGCAGCGTTGGAGACAGGGGGAACTATGGCTACACCTTC. Amino acids: CSVGDRGNYGYTF.

This clonotype was recorded many times. The genes are TRBV2 and TRBJ2-1, with 10 nucleotides matching TRBD2. The germline V gene has CDR1 SNHLY and CDR2 FYNNEI. Unmatched junction bases numbered 6, after V lost 4 bases and J lost 6 bases. There are 15 residues in the CDR3. The CDR3 region has the DNA TGTGCCAGCAGTGGTTCTAGCGGGAGTTTCAATGAGCAGTTCTTC. Protein sequence: CASSGSSGSFNEQFF.

There are a few counts of this clonotype. The genes are TRBV20-1 and TRBJ1-1; D is ambiguous. The CDR3 contains 11 residues. Per the germline V gene, CDR1 is DFQATT and CDR2 is SNEGSKA (reference sequence). Trimming left V 2 bases short and J 6 bases short, with 7 bases between. In DNA form, the CDR3 reads TGCAGTGCTAGACGTGGGGCTGAAGCTTTCTTT. Translating gives CSARRGAEAFF.

This chain links TRBV10-1 with TRBJ2-1; D ambiguous. This CDR3 comprises 15 residues. Per the germline V gene, CDR1 is WNHNN and CDR2 is SYGVQD (reference sequence). The V gene lost 0 bases and the J gene lost 4 bases, with 10 bases spanning the gap. The CDR3 is CASSESGLGYNEQFF. CDR3 DNA sequence: TGCGCCAGCAGTGAGTCGGGTTTGGGGTACAATGAGCAGTTCTTC.

This clonotype came up a few times. V usage is TRBV5-1 and J usage is TRBJ1-2; D gene uncertain. Trimming removed 2 bases from V and 8 bases from J, with 13 bases in between. CDR3 length equals 13 residues. Looked up from germline, CDR1 is SGHRS and CDR2 is YFSETQ. The CDR3, as DNA: TGCGCCAGCAGCTTTTCCCCCGCGGGAGGCTACACCTTC. This gives the protein CASSFSPAGGYTF. The full variable domain, in which reference TRBV5-1 and TRBJ1-2 provide the parts outside the CDR3, is KAGVTQTPRYLIKTRGQQVTLSCSPISGHRSVSWYQQTPGQGLQFLFEYFSETQRNKGNFPGRFSGRQFSNSRSEMNVSTLELGDSALYLCASSFSPAGGYTFGSGTRLTVV.

This clonotype occurred a few times. The V call is TRBV20-1, the J call TRBJ2-4, with D uncertain. CDR1 and CDR2 (germline): DFQATT, SNEGSKA (reference sequence). This CDR3 spans 14 amino acids. Trimming took 3 bases from V and 0 from J, leaving 9 bases between them. CDR3 DNA: TGCAGTGCTAGTAAAGCGTTAGCCAAAAACATTCAGTACTTC. Translation gives CSASKALAKNIQYF.

In its sample, this clonotype was seen a few times. The chain recombines TRBV6-5 with TRBJ1-6; 8 bases are shared with TRBD1. Germline CDR1 reads MNHEY; CDR2 reads SVGAGI. V trimming: 4 bases; J trimming: 8 bases; junction bases outside the gene matches: 4. CDR3 length equals 14 residues. The CDR3 DNA sequence: TGTGCCAGCAGTTGGACAGGGCGGGATTCACCCCTCCACTTT. Encoded protein: CASSWTGRDSPLHF.

This clonotype was seen more than once but under ten times. This sequence joins TRBV28 and TRBJ1-6; no definite D call. Looked up from germline, CDR1 is MDHEN and CDR2 is SYDVKM. Trimming took off 3 bases at V and 12 bases at J, with 12 bases between the two ends. This CDR3 is built from 13 residues. The CDR3 protein is CASSFLTPGPLHF. The CDR3 DNA sequence: TGTGCCAGCAGTTTTCTCACGCCGGGACCCCTCCACTTT.

This clonotype showed up many times. The chain joins TRBV11-1 to TRBJ2-7, with 9 positions matching TRBD1. The length of the CDR3 is 14 residues. Trimming took 7 bases from V and 2 from J; bases not matched to a gene: 6. Germline V gene lookup returns CDR1 SGHAT and CDR2 FQDESV (reference sequence). The CDR3 loop reads CASTPGQGPYEQYF. In DNA form, the CDR3 reads TGTGCCAGCACCCCGGGACAGGGACCCTACGAGCAGTACTTC.

This clonotype has only a few counts. The V and J genes are TRBV4-1 and TRBJ2-3; 9 bases are a match to TRBD2. Germline V CDR1 and CDR2: MGHRA, YSYEKL. Germline trimming cut 2 bases from V and 6 bases from J; bases unmatched to any gene: 12. This CDR3 region has 17 residues. The CDR3, as DNA: TGCGCCAGCAGCCAAAGGGGTGCGGGAGGGAGCGAGGATACGCAGTATTTT. It is translated as CASSQRGAGGSEDTQYF.

This chain joins TRBV28 and TRBJ1-1, with D possibly matching TRBD1 (6 bases). V lost 4 bases and J 1 base, leaving 19 bases between the germline ends. The CDR3 has 17 residues. The germline CDR1 and CDR2 sequences are MDHEN and SYDVKM. CDR3 bases: TGTGCCAGCAGTTCCCAAGGCAGGGGACTAGGGAACACTGAAGCTTTCTTT. Its protein product is CASSSQGRGLGNTEAFF.

This clonotype was seen only a few times. The chain carries TRBV29-1 and TRBJ2-6; tentatively, D is TRBD1 (6 bases). Germline V gene lookup returns CDR1 SQVTM and CDR2 ANQGSEA. V shed 7 bases and J shed 2 bases, with 12 bases lying between them. The CDR3 spans 14 residues. In DNA, the CDR3 is TGCAGCGCAACTGGGACAACTGGGGCCAACGTCCTGACTTTC. Its translation is CSATGTTGANVLTF.

This clonotype was seen at least ten times. The genes are TRBV10-3 and TRBJ1-1, with a weak D call TRBD1 (5 bases). Deletions cut 4 bases from V and 3 bases from J, with 9 bases between. Per the germline V gene, CDR1 is ENHRY and CDR2 is SYGVKD. This CDR3 contains 13 residues. The DNA of the CDR3 is TGTGCCATCAGTGGGGGGGATGACACTGAAGCTTTCTTT. The encoded protein is CAISGGDDTEAFF.

The gene calls are TRBV4-2 and TRBJ2-5; 10 nucleotides line up with TRBD2. The CDR3 is 16 residues long. The V gene's germline CDR1 is LGHNA and CDR2 YNFKEQ. J was trimmed by 5 bases and V by 4 bases; bases with no gene match: 10. The CDR3 is CASSRESSGSKETQYF. The CDR3 bases are TGTGCCAGCAGCCGAGAATCTAGCGGGAGTAAGGAGACCCAGTACTTC.

Only a few counts were recorded for this clonotype. The chain employs TRBV5-1 and TRBJ2-1; 9 nucleotides align to TRBD2. From germline, CDR1 is SGHRS and CDR2 YFSETQ. With V trimmed by 6 bases and J by 4 bases, 14 bases remained unmatched. The CDR3 consists of 17 residues. Here the CDR3 reads CASTQGVAGVGYNEQFF. The DNA of the CDR3 is TGCGCCAGCACTCAGGGAGTAGCGGGAGTGGGTTACAATGAGCAGTTCTTC.

The chain uses TRBV5-1 and TRBJ1-1, with D tentatively TRBD1 (5 bases). Trimming took off 2 bases at V and 4 bases at J, with 15 bases between the two ends. The CDR3 is 15 amino acids. CDR1 and CDR2 (germline): SGHRS, YFSETQ. CDR3 amino acids: CASSFFQGWGTEAFF. The CDR3 DNA is TGCGCCAGCAGCTTTTTCCAGGGATGGGGCACTGAAGCTTTCTTT.

V is TRBV20-1 and J is TRBJ2-2, with D tentatively TRBD1 (6 bases). V was clipped by 6 bases and J by 0 bases, with 14 bases between them. Per germline, CDR1 DFQATT and CDR2 SNEGSKA (reference sequence). The CDR3 length is 15 residues. The CDR3: CSAQLGTPNTGELFF. The CDR3 region has the DNA TGCAGTGCCCAACTGGGGACACCGAACACCGGGGAGCTGTTTTTT.

This chain uses TRBV19 with TRBJ1-1; 8 nucleotides agree with TRBD1. The V gene end was trimmed by 4 bases and the J gene end by 6 bases; junction bases not matched to a gene: 7. The CDR3 length is 14 residues. Germline CDR1 reads LNHDA; CDR2 reads SQIVND (reference sequence). This chain's CDR3 is CASSTWTGKPEAFF. CDR3 DNA sequence: TGTGCCAGTAGTACCTGGACAGGGAAGCCTGAAGCTTTCTTT.

This clonotype turned up a few times. The chain carries TRBV20-1 and TRBJ2-3, with D tentatively TRBD1 (6 bases). The CDR3 is 15 residues long. Per germline, CDR1 DFQATT and CDR2 SNEGSKA (reference sequence). V lost 6 bases and J lost 2, with 18 bases in between. DNA for the CDR3: TGCAGTGCCAGAAGACAGGTAGACCCCACAGATACGCAGTATTTT. Protein product: CSARRQVDPTDTQYF.

This clonotype was counted between two and nine times. The V gene is TRBV6-5, the J gene TRBJ2-7; D gene ambiguous. Germline-derived CDR1 and CDR2 are MNHEY and SVGAGI. The CDR3 length is 13 residues. Trimming stripped 2 bases from V and 3 bases from J, with 8 bases between. The chain's CDR3 is CASSYQHGYEQYF. Written as DNA, the CDR3 is TGTGCCAGCAGTTACCAACACGGCTACGAGCAGTACTTC.

This clonotype was recorded only once. The junction shows a germline mismatch at one end, possibly a read error. The chain recombines TRBV12-3 or TRBV12-4 with TRBJ2-3; 8 bases map to TRBD2. The CDR3 contains 18 residues. The CDR3 nucleotides read TGTGCCAGCAGTTGGGGTGACGTAGCGGGGATCAAAACAGATACGCACTATTTT. Protein sequence: CASSWGDVAGIKTDTHYF.

The chain carries TRBV20-1 and TRBJ2-1, with D possibly being TRBD1 or TRBD2 (6 bases each). The CDR3 runs 14 residues. Germline V gene lookup returns CDR1 DFQATT and CDR2 SNEGSKA (reference sequence). With 6 bases removed from V and 2 bases from J, the gap between germline ends came to 14 bases. In nucleotides, the CDR3 is TGCAGTGCCGAAGGGGGGTGGACCTACAATGAGCAGTTCTTC. Its translation is CSAEGGWTYNEQFF.

This sequence joins TRBV2 and TRBJ1-5; weak D call: TRBD1 (5 bases). Per the germline V gene, CDR1 is SNHLY and CDR2 is FYNNEI. V lost 3 bases, J lost 6 bases, and 15 bases lay in between. The CDR3 is made up of 15 amino acids. CDR3 residues: CASSDQGLSGQPQHF. The DNA of the CDR3 is TGTGCCAGCAGTGACCAGGGACTGTCTGGTCAGCCCCAGCATTTT.

This clonotype has more than one count but fewer than ten. This rearrangement joins TRBV5-6 to TRBJ2-5, with D maybe TRBD2 (5 bases). CDR1 SGHDT and CDR2 YYEEEE come from the germline V gene. Trimming took 2 bases from V and 1 from J, leaving 15 bases between them. There are 16 residues in the CDR3. The CDR3 region has the DNA TGTGCCAGCAGCTTTGTGGCACGGGGTTCCCAAGAGACCCAGTACTTC. This codes for CASSFVARGSQETQYF.

This sequence joins TRBV10-3 and TRBJ2-2; 9 bases match TRBD1. CDR1 ENHRY and CDR2 SYGVKD come from the germline V gene. The junction had 6 bases not matched to a gene; V was cut back by 10 bases and J by 0 bases. This CDR3 is 15 amino acids long. CDR3 region: CASIQGAPNTGELFF. The CDR3 region has the DNA TGTGCCAGCATACAGGGGGCACCGAACACCGGGGAGCTGTTTTTT.

The chain joins TRBV7-2 to TRBJ2-7; 9 positions agree with TRBD1. Per the germline V gene, CDR1 is SGHTA and CDR2 is FQGNSA. The V and J ends lost 6 bases and 2 bases, in that order; junction bases with no gene match: 5. The CDR3 extends over 14 amino acids. CDR3 in DNA: TGTGCCAGCAGACGGACAGGGGCGGCCTACGAGCAGTACTTC. Translated, it gives CASRRTGAAYEQYF.

This clonotype turned up a few times. The CDR3 spells CASSPSEIGQFF. CDR3 sequence (DNA): TGTGCCAGCTCACCAAGCGAGATCGGGCAGTTCTTC. The chain couples TRBV18 to TRBJ2-1; D gene uncertain. CDR1 is KGHSH and CDR2 is LQKENI in the germline V gene. The CDR3 runs 12 residues. Trimming shortened V by 2 bases and J by 12 bases, and 11 bases separated the two germline ends.

This chain joins TRBV10-3 and TRBJ2-7; the match to TRBD1 covers 11 bases. The V gene end was trimmed by 7 bases and the J gene end by 3 bases; junction bases not matched to a gene: 2. The CDR3 consists of 13 residues. Germline V gives CDR1 ENHRY, CDR2 SYGVKD. The CDR3 DNA is TGTGCCATCAAGGGGACAGGGGGCTACGAGCAGTACTTC. Its translation is CAIKGTGGYEQYF.

This clonotype turned up a few times. The J gene is TRBJ2-2, the V gene TRBV15; D gene uncertain. Trimming took off 0 bases at V and 4 bases at J, with 3 bases between the two ends. The CDR3 is 13 amino acids. Per germline, CDR1 LNHNV and CDR2 YYDKDF (reference sequence). The CDR3 sequence: CATSRDGTGELFF. DNA of the CDR3: TGTGCCACCAGCAGAGACGGCACCGGGGAGCTGTTTTTT.

The V call is TRBV7-9, the J call TRBJ2-3; 10 nucleotides agree with TRBD1. The V gene's germline CDR1 is SEHNR and CDR2 FQNEAQ (reference sequence). The J segment lost 4 bases and the V segment lost 6 bases, leaving 10 bases of the junction unmatched. The CDR3 totals 16 residues. The CDR3 DNA is TGTGCCAGCAGTTTTACGCCGGGACAGGGGTCAGATACGCAGTATTTT. This translates into CASSFTPGQGSDTQYF.

Here the CDR3 reads CSALRDRTQETQYF. Here the CDR3 DNA reads TGCAGTGCTCTCCGGGACAGGACCCAAGAGACCCAGTACTTC. This chain joins TRBV20-1 and TRBJ2-5, with TRBD1 matching 8 bases. This CDR3 has 14 amino acids. Germline V gene lookup returns CDR1 DFQATT and CDR2 SNEGSKA (reference sequence). V was clipped by 5 bases and J by 1 base; unmatched bases: 6.